This T cell receptor beta chain comes out of a study of breast tumors, draining lymph nodes, adjacent tissues. TCRdb reprocessed the multiplex PCR reads via MiXCR and lists one record per CDR3 protein. The sample holds roughly 70,000 distinct CDR3 sequences, less than 45% seen once. This clonotype was recorded at least ten times. Its matching antigen is unknown. The junction had 10 bases not matched to a gene; V was cut back by 7 bases and J by 4 bases. Germline V gene data show CDR1 as SGHTA and CDR2 as FQGNSA. The CDR3 runs to 15 residues. General study results and limits: The lymph node origin of tumor T cells was framed as consistent with a hypothesis, not demonstrated. Compared with lymph nodes, tumors were less diverse; compared with nontumor tissue, more. Tumor and nontumor repertoires were significantly more similar in luminal-like than in basal-like breast cancer.

Sequenced material: breast tumor tissue. The sequence derives from a female donor with breast cancer. Some clones in this sample may be carry-over from other donors' samples. The V call is TRBV7-2, the J call TRBJ2-1, with 7 bases lining up with TRBD2. In nucleotides, the CDR3 is TGTGCCAGCACCCCTACGGCTAGCGGTTACAATGAGCAGTTCTTC. Its translation is CASTPTASGYNEQFF.